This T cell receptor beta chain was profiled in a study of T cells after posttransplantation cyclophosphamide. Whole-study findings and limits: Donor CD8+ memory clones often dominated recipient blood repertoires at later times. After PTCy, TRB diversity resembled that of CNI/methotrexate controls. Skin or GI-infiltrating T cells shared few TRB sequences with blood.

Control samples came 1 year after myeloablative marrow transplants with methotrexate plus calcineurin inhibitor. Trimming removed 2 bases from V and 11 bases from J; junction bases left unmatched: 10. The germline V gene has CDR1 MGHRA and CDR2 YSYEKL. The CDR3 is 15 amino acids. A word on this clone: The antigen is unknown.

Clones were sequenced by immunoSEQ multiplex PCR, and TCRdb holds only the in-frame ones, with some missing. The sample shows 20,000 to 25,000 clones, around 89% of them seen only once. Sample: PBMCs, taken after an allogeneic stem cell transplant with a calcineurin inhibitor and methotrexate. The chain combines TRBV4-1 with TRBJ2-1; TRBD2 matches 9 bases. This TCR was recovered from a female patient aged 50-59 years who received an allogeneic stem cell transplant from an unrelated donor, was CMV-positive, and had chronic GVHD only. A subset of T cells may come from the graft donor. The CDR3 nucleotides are TGCGCCAGCAGCCAATTTCTAGCGGGATCATTCAAGCAGTTCTTC. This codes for CASSQFLAGSFKQFF.